One sample yielded the 9 T cell receptor beta chains listed below, sequenced in a study of blood T cell repertoires in COVID-19. TCRdb's copy holds only in-frame clones and misses some; the assay was immunoSEQ multiplex PCR. The table shows approximately 150,000 clones, with over 90% occurring only once. Sequencing input: peripheral blood. All receptors derive from a woman aged 60-70 years with COVID-19, enrolled during active disease.

The chain combines TRBV3-1 (or the pseudogene TRBV3-2) with TRBJ2-7, with 8 bases identical to TRBD1. The V gene end was trimmed by 4 bases and the J gene end by 6 bases; junction bases not matched to a gene: 2. This CDR3 spans 12 amino acids. Germline values: CDR1 LGHDT, CDR2 YNNKEL (reference sequence). CDR3 sequence: CASSLTGVEQYF. The CDR3 bases are TGTGCCAGCAGCCTGACAGGGGTCGAGCAGTACTTC.

The chain employs TRBV7-2 and TRBJ1-1, with a weak D call TRBD1 (6 bases). The CDR3 extends over 15 amino acids. Trimming took 0 bases from V and 1 from J, leaving 9 bases between them. Germline CDR1 is SGHTA and CDR2 is FQGNSA. CDR3 coding DNA: TGTGCCAGCAGCTTAGCTCCAGGGGCGAACACTGAAGCTTTCTTT. Protein: CASSLAPGANTEAFF.

This sequence joins TRBV5-1 and TRBJ2-3; 7 bases align to TRBD2. Germline assignment: CDR1 SGHRS and CDR2 YFSETQ. The CDR3 extends over 15 amino acids. J was trimmed by 2 bases and V by 4 bases; bases with no gene match: 7. The chain's CDR3 is CASSRSGTNTDTQYF. The CDR3 bases are TGCGCCAGCAGCCGATCCGGGACTAACACAGATACGCAGTATTTT.

This clone was recorded once. The chain is built from TRBV2 and TRBJ1-3, with D possibly TRBD1 on 6 matching bases. The ends were cut back, 5 bases at V and 0 bases at J, with 14 bases in the middle. The length of the CDR3 is 16 residues. Looked up from germline, CDR1 is SNHLY and CDR2 is FYNNEI. CDR3 sequence (DNA): TGTGCCAGCAGTCGGGGGGGCCATTCCTCTGGAAACACCATATATTTT. As protein: CASSRGGHSSGNTIYF.

The chain recombines TRBV5-6 with TRBJ2-5, with TRBD2 matching over 14 bases. The length of the CDR3 is 17 residues. Germline CDR1 is SGHDT and CDR2 is YYEEEE. V shed 3 bases, J shed 1 base, and the junction held 5 bases outside the gene matches. CDR3 in DNA: TGTGCCAGCAGCTGGACTAGCGGGGGGCGCTTCCAAGAGACCCAGTACTTC. This translates into CASSWTSGGRFQETQYF.

The genes are TRBV9 and TRBJ1-1; 8 bases align to TRBD1. CDR3 length equals 18 residues. Germline CDR1 and CDR2: SGDLS and YYNGEE. Unmatched junction bases numbered 11, after V lost 0 bases and J lost 1 base. The CDR3, as DNA: TGTGCCAGCAGCGTAGCTAGCGGGACAGGAAGGGGGAACACTGAAGCTTTCTTT. This codes for CASSVASGTGRGNTEAFF.

This sequence joins TRBV19 and TRBJ1-1; the D is unclear. V was shortened by 5 bases and J by 0 bases, with 10 bases between the two germline ends. This CDR3 contains 14 residues. Germline V lookup: CDR1 LNHDA, CDR2 SQIVND (reference sequence). For the CDR3, the DNA is TGTGCCAGTAGTGAGGGCCACATGAACACTGAAGCTTTCTTT. Translating gives CASSEGHMNTEAFF.

The V and J genes are TRBV4-3 and TRBJ1-1; D is perhaps TRBD1 (5 bases). V lost 4 bases and J 4 bases, leaving 13 bases between the germline ends. This CDR3 spans 14 amino acids. Germline V gene sequence: CDR1 LGHNA, CDR2 YSLEER. CDR3 nucleotides: TGCGCCAGCAGCCTAGGGGTACGGTCCACTGAAGCTTTCTTT. Encoded protein: CASSLGVRSTEAFF.

This clone was found once. The chain links TRBV5-6 to TRBJ2-2; D gene ambiguous. In germline, CDR1 is SGHDT, CDR2 YYEEEE. The V and J ends lost 3 bases and 6 bases respectively, with 3 bases between them. The CDR3 has 11 amino acids. In DNA, the CDR3 is TGTGCCAGCAGCTCAGCCGGGGAGCTGTTTTTT. It specifies CASSSAGELFF.